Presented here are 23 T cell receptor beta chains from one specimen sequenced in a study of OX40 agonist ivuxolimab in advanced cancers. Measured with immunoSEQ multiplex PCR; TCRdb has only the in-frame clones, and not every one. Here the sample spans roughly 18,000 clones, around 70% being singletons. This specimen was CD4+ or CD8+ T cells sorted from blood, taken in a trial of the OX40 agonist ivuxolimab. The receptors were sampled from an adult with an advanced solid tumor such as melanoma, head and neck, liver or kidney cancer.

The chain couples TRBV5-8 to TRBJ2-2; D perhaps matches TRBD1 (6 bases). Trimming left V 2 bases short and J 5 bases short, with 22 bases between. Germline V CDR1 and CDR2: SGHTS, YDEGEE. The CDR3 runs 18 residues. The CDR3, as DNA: TGTGCCAGCAGCTTTGGGTCCCGGGTCAGGGGTTTTACCGGGGAGCTGTTTTTT. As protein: CASSFGSRVRGFTGELFF.

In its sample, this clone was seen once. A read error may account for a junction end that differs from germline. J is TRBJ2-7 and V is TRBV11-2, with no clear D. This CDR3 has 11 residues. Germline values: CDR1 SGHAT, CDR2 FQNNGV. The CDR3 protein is CASSLELEQYF. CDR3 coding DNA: TGTGCCAGCAGCCTAGAACTCGAGCAGTACTTC.

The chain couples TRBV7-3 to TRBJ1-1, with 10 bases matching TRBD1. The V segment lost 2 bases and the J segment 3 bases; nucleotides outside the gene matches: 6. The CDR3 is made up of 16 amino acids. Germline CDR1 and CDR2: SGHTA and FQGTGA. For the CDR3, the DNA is TGTGCCAGCAGCTTACTGGACAGGGGGGAGGACACTGAAGCTTTCTTT. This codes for CASSLLDRGEDTEAFF.

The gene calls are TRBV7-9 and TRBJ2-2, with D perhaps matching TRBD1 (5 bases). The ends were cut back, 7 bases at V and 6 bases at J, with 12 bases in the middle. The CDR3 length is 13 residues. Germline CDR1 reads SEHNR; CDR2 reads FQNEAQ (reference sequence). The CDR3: CASTSDSAGELFF. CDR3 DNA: TGTGCCAGCACGAGTGACAGCGCCGGGGAGCTGTTTTTT.

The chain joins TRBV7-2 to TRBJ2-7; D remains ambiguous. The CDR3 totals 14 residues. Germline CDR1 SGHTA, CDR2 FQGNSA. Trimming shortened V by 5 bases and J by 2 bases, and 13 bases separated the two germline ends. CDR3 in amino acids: CASSLDSTAYEQYF. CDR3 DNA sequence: TGTGCCAGCAGCCTCGACTCTACAGCCTACGAGCAGTACTTC.

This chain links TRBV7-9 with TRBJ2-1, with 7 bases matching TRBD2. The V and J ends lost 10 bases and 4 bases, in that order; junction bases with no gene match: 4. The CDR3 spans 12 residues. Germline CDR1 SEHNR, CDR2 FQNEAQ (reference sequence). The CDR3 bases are TGTGCCACTCGGGACTATTACAATGAGCAGTTCTTC. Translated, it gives CATRDYYNEQFF.

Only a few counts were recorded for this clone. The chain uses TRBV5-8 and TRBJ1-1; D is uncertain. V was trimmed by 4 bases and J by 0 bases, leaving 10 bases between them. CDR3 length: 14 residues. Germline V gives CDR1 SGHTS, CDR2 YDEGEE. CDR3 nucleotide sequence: TGTGCCAGCAGCCCGACGGTCATGAACACTGAAGCTTTCTTT. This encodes CASSPTVMNTEAFF.

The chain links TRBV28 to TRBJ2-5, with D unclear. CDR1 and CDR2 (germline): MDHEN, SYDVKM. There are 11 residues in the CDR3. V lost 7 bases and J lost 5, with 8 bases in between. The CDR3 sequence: CASTLGETQYF. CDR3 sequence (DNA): TGTGCCAGCACCCTAGGGGAGACCCAGTACTTC.

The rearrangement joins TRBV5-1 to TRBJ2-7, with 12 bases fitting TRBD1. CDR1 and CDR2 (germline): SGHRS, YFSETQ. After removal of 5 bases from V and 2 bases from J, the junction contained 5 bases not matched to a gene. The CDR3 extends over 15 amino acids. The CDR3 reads CASRQGQGATYEQYF. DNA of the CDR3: TGCGCCAGCAGACAGGGACAGGGGGCGACCTACGAGCAGTACTTC.

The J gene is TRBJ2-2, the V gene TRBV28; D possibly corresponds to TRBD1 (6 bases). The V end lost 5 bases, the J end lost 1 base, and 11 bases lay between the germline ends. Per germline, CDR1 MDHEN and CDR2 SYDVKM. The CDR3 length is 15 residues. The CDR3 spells CASSIRTVNTGELFF. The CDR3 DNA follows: TGTGCCAGCAGTATCAGGACAGTGAACACCGGGGAGCTGTTTTTT.

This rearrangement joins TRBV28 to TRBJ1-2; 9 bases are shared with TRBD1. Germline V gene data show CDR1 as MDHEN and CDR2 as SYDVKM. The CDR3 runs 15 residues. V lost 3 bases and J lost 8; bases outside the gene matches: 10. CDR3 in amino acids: CASSFTSQGAGGYTF. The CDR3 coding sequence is TGTGCCAGCAGTTTTACCTCACAGGGGGCCGGCGGCTACACCTTC.

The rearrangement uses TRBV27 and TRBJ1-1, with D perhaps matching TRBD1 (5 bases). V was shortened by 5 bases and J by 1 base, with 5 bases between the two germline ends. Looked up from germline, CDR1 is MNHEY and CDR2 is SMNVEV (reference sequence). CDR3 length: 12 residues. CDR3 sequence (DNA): TGTGCCAGCAGTGGGGCGAACACTGAAGCTTTCTTT. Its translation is CASSGANTEAFF.

In DNA form, the CDR3 reads TGCGCCAGCAGCCAAGATACCCCGGGAGGCAATGAGCAGTTCTTC. Protein product: CASSQDTPGGNEQFF. This rearrangement joins TRBV4-3 to TRBJ2-1, with 7 bases identical to TRBD2. Losses at the gene ends were 0 bases for V and 6 bases for J; bases not matched to a gene: 5. Germline assignment: CDR1 LGHNA and CDR2 YSLEER. This CDR3 is 15 amino acids long.

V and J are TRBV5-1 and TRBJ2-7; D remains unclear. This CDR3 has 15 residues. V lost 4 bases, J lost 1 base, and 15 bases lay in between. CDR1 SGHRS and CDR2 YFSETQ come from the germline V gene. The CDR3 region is CASSPRPDSSYEQYF. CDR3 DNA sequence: TGCGCCAGCAGCCCCCGACCCGACTCTTCCTACGAGCAGTACTTC.

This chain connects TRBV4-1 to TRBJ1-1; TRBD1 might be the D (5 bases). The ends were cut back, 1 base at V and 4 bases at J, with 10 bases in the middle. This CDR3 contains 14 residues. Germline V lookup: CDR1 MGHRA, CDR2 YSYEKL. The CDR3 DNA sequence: TGCGCCAGCAGCCAAGTGGGGGAGGGCACTGAAGCTTTCTTT. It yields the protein CASSQVGEGTEAFF.

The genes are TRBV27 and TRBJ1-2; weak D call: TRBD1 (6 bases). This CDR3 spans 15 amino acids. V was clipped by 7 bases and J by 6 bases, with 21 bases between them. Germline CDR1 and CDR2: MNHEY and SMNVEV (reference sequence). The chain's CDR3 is CASTTTGGATDGYTF. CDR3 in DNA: TGTGCCAGCACAACTACCGGGGGCGCGACTGATGGCTACACCTTC.

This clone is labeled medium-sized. CDR3: CASSLGQAYNSPLHF. CDR3 DNA: TGTGCCAGCAGTTTAGGTCAGGCCTATAATTCACCCCTCCACTTT. The V call is TRBV27, the J call TRBJ1-6; no clear D. Germline values: CDR1 MNHEY, CDR2 SMNVEV (reference sequence). This CDR3 spans 15 amino acids. V lost 2 bases, J lost 2 bases, and 7 bases lay in between.

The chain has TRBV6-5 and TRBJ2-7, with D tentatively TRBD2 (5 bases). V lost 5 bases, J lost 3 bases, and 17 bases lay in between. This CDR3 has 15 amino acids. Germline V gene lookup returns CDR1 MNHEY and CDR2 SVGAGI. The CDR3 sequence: CASSGSGSPYYEQYF. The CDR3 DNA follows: TGTGCCAGCAGTGGGAGCGGCTCCCCCTACTACGAGCAGTACTTC.

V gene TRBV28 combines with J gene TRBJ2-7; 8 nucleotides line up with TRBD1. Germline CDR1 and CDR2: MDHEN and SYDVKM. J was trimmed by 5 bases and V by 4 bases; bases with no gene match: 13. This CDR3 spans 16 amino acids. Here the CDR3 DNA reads TGTGCCAGCAGTTCGCGGACAGGGCCCTCTATAAACGAGCAGTACTTC. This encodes CASSSRTGPSINEQYF. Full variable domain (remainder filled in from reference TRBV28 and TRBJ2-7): DVKVTQSSRYLVKRTGEKVFLECVQDMDHENMFWYRQDPGLGLRLIYFSYDVKMKEKGDIPEGYSVSREKKERFSLILESASTNQTSMYLCASSSRTGPSINEQYFGPGTRLTVT.

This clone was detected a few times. The CDR3 nucleotides read TGTGCCAGCAATTCGGGGAGCTCCTACAATGAGCAGTTCTTC. Translation gives CASNSGSSYNEQFF. The J gene is TRBJ2-1, the V gene TRBV28, with TRBD2 as a possible D gene (5 bases). The V end lost 7 bases, the J end lost 0 bases, and 10 bases lay between the germline ends. CDR1 MDHEN and CDR2 SYDVKM come from the germline V gene. The CDR3 runs 14 residues.

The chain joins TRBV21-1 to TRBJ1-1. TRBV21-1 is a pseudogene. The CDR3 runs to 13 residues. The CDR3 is CASSKWGSTEAFF. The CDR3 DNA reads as TGTGCCAGCAGCAAATGGGGAAGCACTGAAGCTTTCTTT.

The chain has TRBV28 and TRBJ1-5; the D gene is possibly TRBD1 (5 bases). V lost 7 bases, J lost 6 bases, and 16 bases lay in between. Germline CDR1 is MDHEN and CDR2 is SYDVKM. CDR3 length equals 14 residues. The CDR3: CASTPMGGSQPQHF. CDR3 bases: TGTGCCAGCACTCCGATGGGGGGGAGTCAGCCCCAGCATTTT.

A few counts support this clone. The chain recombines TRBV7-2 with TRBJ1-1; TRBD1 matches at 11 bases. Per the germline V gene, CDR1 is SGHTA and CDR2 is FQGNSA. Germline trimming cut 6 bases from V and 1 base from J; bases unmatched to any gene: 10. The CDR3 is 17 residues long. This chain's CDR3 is CASREDRGPGRNTEAFF. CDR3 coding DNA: TGTGCCAGCAGAGAGGACAGGGGGCCCGGTAGGAACACTGAAGCTTTCTTT.